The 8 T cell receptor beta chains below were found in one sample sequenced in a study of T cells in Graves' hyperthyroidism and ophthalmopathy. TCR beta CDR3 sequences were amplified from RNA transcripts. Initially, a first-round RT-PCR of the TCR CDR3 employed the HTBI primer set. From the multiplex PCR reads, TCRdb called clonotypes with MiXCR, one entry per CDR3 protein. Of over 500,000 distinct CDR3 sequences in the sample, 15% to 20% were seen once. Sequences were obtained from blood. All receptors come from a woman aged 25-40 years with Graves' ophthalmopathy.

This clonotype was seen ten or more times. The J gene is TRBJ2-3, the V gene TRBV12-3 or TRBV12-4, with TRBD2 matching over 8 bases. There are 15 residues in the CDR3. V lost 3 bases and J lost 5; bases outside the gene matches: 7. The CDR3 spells CASSLERERKDTQYF. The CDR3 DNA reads TGTGCCAGCAGTTTGGAGCGGGAGAGAAAAGATACGCAGTATTTT.

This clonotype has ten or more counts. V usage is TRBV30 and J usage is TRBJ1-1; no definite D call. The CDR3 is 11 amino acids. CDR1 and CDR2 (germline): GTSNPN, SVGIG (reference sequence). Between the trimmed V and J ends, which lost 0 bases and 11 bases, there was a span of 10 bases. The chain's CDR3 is CAWSVGMGAFF. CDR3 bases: TGTGCCTGGAGTGTTGGTATGGGGGCTTTCTTT. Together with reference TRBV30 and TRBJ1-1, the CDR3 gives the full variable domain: SQTIHQWPATLVQPVGSPLSLECTVEGTSNPNLYWYRQAAGRGLQLLFYSVGIGQISSEVPQNLSASRPQDRQFILSSKKLLLSDSGFYLCAWSVGMGAFFGQGTRLTVV.

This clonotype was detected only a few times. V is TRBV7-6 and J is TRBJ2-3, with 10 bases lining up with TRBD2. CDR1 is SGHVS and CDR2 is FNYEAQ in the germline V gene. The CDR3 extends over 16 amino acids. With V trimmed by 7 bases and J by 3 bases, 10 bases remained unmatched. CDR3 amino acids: CASKRGAGGWTDTQYF. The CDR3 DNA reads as TGTGCCAGCAAAAGGGGAGCGGGAGGGTGGACAGATACGCAGTATTTT.

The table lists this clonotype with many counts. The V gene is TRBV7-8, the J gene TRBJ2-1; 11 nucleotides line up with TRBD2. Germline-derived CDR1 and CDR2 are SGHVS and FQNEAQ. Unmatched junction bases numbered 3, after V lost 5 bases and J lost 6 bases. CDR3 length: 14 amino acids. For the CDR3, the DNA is TGTGCCAGCAGCACGACTAGCGGGGCCAATGAGCAGTTCTTC. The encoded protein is CASSTTSGANEQFF. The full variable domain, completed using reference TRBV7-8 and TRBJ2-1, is GAGVSQSPRYKVAKRGQDVALRCDPISGHVSLFWYQQALGQGPEFLTYFQNEAQLDKSGLPSDRFFAERPEGSVSTLKIQRTQQEDSAVYLCASSTTSGANEQFFGPGTRLTVL.

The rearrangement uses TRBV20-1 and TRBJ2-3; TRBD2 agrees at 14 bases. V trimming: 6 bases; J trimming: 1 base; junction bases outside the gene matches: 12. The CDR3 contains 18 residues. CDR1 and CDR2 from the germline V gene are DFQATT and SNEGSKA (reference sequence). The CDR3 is CSATTGTSGSFGTDTQYF. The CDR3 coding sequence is TGCAGTGCAACAACCGGGACTAGCGGGAGTTTTGGCACAGATACGCAGTATTTT.

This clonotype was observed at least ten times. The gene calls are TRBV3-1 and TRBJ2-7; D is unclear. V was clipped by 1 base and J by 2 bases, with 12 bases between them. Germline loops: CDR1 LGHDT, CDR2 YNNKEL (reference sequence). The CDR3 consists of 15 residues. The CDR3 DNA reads TGTGCCAGCAGCCAAGGCGTCGCCGGGCCCTACGAGCAGTACTTC. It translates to CASSQGVAGPYEQYF.

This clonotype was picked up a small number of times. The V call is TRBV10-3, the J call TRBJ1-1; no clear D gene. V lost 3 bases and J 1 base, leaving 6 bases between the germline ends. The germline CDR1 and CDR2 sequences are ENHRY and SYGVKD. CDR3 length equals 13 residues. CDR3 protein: CAISDRGNTEAFF. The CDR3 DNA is TGTGCCATCAGTGATCGGGGGAACACTGAAGCTTTCTTT.

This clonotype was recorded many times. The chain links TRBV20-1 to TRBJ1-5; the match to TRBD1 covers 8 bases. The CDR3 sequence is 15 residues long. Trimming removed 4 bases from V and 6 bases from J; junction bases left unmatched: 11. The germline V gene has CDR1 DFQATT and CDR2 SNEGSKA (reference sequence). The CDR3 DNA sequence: TGCAGTGCTATACGAAGGACAGGGACGGTTCAGCCCCAGCATTTT. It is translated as CSAIRRTGTVQPQHF.